The 22 T cell receptor beta chains below were found in one sample sequenced in a study of read filtering for tumor transcriptome and immune sequencing. The library was built from around 380 ng RNA with molecular barcoded adaptors for alpha/delta and beta/gamma chains. Each CDR3 protein is one row after TCRdb ran MiXCR on the reads. This sample carries roughly 67,000 distinct CDR3 sequences, roughly 19% of them seen once, and the ten largest clones take approximately 11%. The material sequenced was a population of CD138-negative cells sorted from bone marrow. The receptors were gathered from a donor over 35 with multiple myeloma.

This clonotype was seen repeatedly, ten times or more. The chain uses TRBV28 and TRBJ2-3; TRBD2 might be the D (6 bases). CDR3 size: 15 residues. V gave up 7 bases and J gave up 2 bases, with 16 bases separating them. Germline CDR1 and CDR2: MDHEN and SYDVKM. This CDR3 is CASIRSGLLTDTQYF. CDR3 coding DNA: TGTGCCAGCATACGATCAGGACTACTCACAGATACGCAGTATTTT.

This clonotype was seen at least ten times. The gene calls are TRBV6-5 and TRBJ2-1; 11 nucleotides line up with TRBD2. The V gene end was trimmed by 5 bases and the J gene end by 4 bases; junction bases not matched to a gene: 1. This CDR3 contains 14 residues. Germline CDR1 MNHEY, CDR2 SVGAGI. The CDR3 bases are TGTGCCAGCAGTATAGCGGGAGGGTACAATGAGCAGTTCTTC. Amino acids: CASSIAGGYNEQFF.

This clonotype has at least ten counts. The chain couples TRBV29-1 to TRBJ2-6; no firm D call. CDR3 size: 15 residues. V lost 6 bases and J 0 bases, leaving 12 bases between the germline ends. The V gene's germline CDR1 is SQVTM and CDR2 ANQGSEA. CDR3 sequence (DNA): TGCAGCGTAGATACGAGCAACTCTGGGGCCAACGTCCTGACTTTC. As protein: CSVDTSNSGANVLTF.

This clonotype was observed a handful of times. It may be a read error: a sequence one base away is much more abundant. The gene calls are TRBV20-1 and TRBJ1-6, with D unclear. The CDR3 has 14 residues. The V end was cut by 1 base, the J end by 11 bases, with 15 bases between. The germline CDR1 and CDR2 sequences are DFQATT and SNEGSKA (reference sequence). The CDR3: CSARGQSQGPPLHF. CDR3 DNA sequence: TGCAGTGCTAGAGGTCAATCTCAAGGGCCACCCCTCCACTTT.

Many counts were recorded for this clonotype. The chain has TRBV27 and TRBJ2-7; D not resolved. Per the germline V gene, CDR1 is MNHEY and CDR2 is SMNVEV (reference sequence). The length of the CDR3 is 13 residues. Trimming took 0 bases from V and 6 from J, leaving 9 bases between them. The DNA for the CDR3 is TGTGCCAGCAGTTTATCCCCCCTTGGCGAGCAGTACTTC. Translation: CASSLSPLGEQYF.

This clonotype was found many times. The chain recombines TRBV15 with TRBJ2-3; D is possibly TRBD2 (5 bases). With 3 bases removed from V and 3 bases from J, the gap between germline ends came to 13 bases. This CDR3 is built from 15 residues. Germline V lookup: CDR1 LNHNV, CDR2 YYDKDF (reference sequence). The CDR3 DNA sequence: TGTGCCACCAGCAGCTCCCGGACTCCGACAGATACGCAGTATTTT. Its protein product is CATSSSRTPTDTQYF.

This clonotype was counted between two and nine times. The gene calls are TRBV20-1 and TRBJ2-3; 10 nucleotides agree with TRBD2. The germline CDR1 and CDR2 sequences are DFQATT and SNEGSKA (reference sequence). V was pared by 3 bases and J by 6 bases, with 9 bases of the junction left unmatched. The CDR3 contains 15 residues. Here the CDR3 DNA reads TGCAGTGCTAGTGGAGCGAGCGGGAGGGCCGATACGCAGTATTTT. It translates to CSASGASGRADTQYF.

As concerns this clonotype: A far larger clone is a single base away, which makes a read error likely. The chain is built from TRBV4-2 and TRBJ2-7, with 8 bases that match TRBD1. The CDR3 is 16 residues long. CDR1 is LGHNA and CDR2 is YNFKEQ in the germline V gene. The DNA for the CDR3 is TGCGCCAGCAGCCAAGATCGTCGACAGGGGCTTGACGAGCAGCACTTC. Protein sequence: CASSQDRRQGLDEQHF.

The rearrangement links TRBV28 to TRBJ1-5; TRBD1 matches at 7 bases. This CDR3 comprises 13 residues. Germline V lookup: CDR1 MDHEN, CDR2 SYDVKM. V gave up 5 bases and J gave up 6 bases; unmatched junction bases: 4. In DNA form, the CDR3 reads TGTGCCAGCAGTGAGACAGGGTTTCAGCCCCAGCATTTT. The encoded protein is CASSETGFQPQHF.

CDR3 amino acids: CASSPPTDSQETQYF. CDR3 in DNA: TGTGCCAGCAGCCCGCCGACAGACTCACAAGAGACCCAGTACTTC. The genes are TRBV3-1 and TRBJ2-5; the D gene is possibly TRBD1 (5 bases). The CDR3 is made up of 15 amino acids. V was shortened by 4 bases and J by 2 bases, with 14 bases between the two germline ends. Germline V gene lookup returns CDR1 LGHDT and CDR2 YNNKEL (reference sequence).

This clonotype was found many times. This rearrangement joins TRBV3-1 to TRBJ1-1; D gene uncertain. V shed 1 base and J shed 1 base, with 4 bases lying between them. This CDR3 contains 13 residues. In germline, CDR1 is LGHDT, CDR2 YNNKEL (reference sequence). The CDR3 bases are TGTGCCAGCAGCCAAGGACAGAACACTGAAGCTTTCTTT. Protein sequence: CASSQGQNTEAFF.

This clonotype was detected many times. The V gene is TRBV6-6, the J gene TRBJ2-5; no firm D call. The germline gives CDR1 MNHNY, CDR2 SVGAGI (reference sequence). This CDR3 has 13 residues. Between the trimmed V and J ends, which lost 8 bases and 4 bases, there was a span of 14 bases. The CDR3 coding sequence is TGTGCCAGCCTTTGGGTTACGGGAGAGACCCAGTACTTC. It specifies CASLWVTGETQYF.

This clonotype was picked up many times. This chain uses TRBV14 with TRBJ2-1, with D perhaps matching TRBD1 or TRBD2 (5 bases each). In germline, CDR1 is SGHDN, CDR2 FVKESK. The CDR3 covers 14 residues. V dropped 2 bases and J dropped 10 bases, with 15 bases sitting between them. The DNA of the CDR3 is TGTGCCAGCAGCCAATTGCTAGACAGAGGGGAGCAGTTCTTC. Amino acid sequence: CASSQLLDRGEQFF.

This clonotype was detected many times. This rearrangement joins TRBV20-1 to TRBJ2-7; a weak D match, TRBD2 (5 bases). CDR1 is DFQATT, CDR2 SNEGSKA, per germline (reference sequence). The germline V and J ends were trimmed by 6 bases and 2 bases, with 14 bases remaining between them. The CDR3 length is 13 residues. This CDR3 is CSARGRGPYEQYF. The CDR3 region has the DNA TGCAGTGCCCGCGGGCGAGGACCCTACGAGCAGTACTTC.

Notes on this clonotype: This is likely an artifact of a read error, given a far larger clone one base away. This chain connects TRBV6-1 to TRBJ2-1; either TRBD1 or TRBD2 may supply D (5 bases each). The CDR3 has 14 amino acids. Germline V gives CDR1 MNHNS, CDR2 SASEGT. As DNA, the CDR3 is TGTTCCAGCAGTTACCCGGGACGGGACAATGAGCAGTTCTTC. It translates to CSSSYPGRDNEQFF.

This clonotype was counted only a few times. The rearrangement joins TRBV30 to TRBJ2-7, with 7 positions matching TRBD2. The length of the CDR3 is 13 residues. Germline V CDR1 and CDR2: GTSNPN, SVGIG (reference sequence). V lost 3 bases to trimming and J lost 6 bases; unmatched junction nucleotides: 8. CDR3 bases: TGTGCCTGGAGGGCCTGGGGGGGGGGCGAGCAGTACTTC. Its translation: CAWRAWGGGEQYF.

This clonotype has ten or more counts. The CDR3 sequence is CSVERGSEVEQFF. The CDR3 DNA reads as TGCAGCGTTGAACGGGGGAGTGAGGTTGAGCAGTTCTTC. This chain links TRBV29-1 with TRBJ2-1; the D gene is possibly TRBD2 (6 bases). The CDR3 consists of 13 residues. The V and J ends lost 2 bases and 9 bases respectively, with 14 bases between them. CDR1 is SQVTM, CDR2 ANQGSEA, per germline.

This clonotype was counted many times. The CDR3 sequence is CASSPMSNEQFF. The DNA of the CDR3 is TGTGCCAGCAGCCCCATGAGCAATGAGCAGTTCTTC. The V gene is TRBV7-9, the J gene TRBJ2-1; D gene unclear. V was cut by 5 bases and J by 6 bases, with 8 bases left in between. The CDR3 has 12 amino acids. Germline loops: CDR1 SEHNR, CDR2 FQNEAQ (reference sequence).

In regard to this clonotype: Possible read error: a much larger clone is one base away. The CDR3 carries no conserved terminal phenylalanine or tryptophan, so it likely arises from a read error. The rearrangement uses TRBV20-1 and TRBJ2-1; the D gene could be TRBD1 or TRBD2 (5 bases each). Germline-derived CDR1 and CDR2 are DFQATT and SNEGSKA (reference sequence). With 4 bases removed from V and 9 bases from J, the gap between germline ends came to 7 bases. The CDR3 runs to 10 residues. CDR3 DNA: TGCAGTGCTACCGGGACTGAGCAGTTCCTC. It yields the protein CSATGTEQFL.

Details on this clonotype: Relative to the germline gene, one junction end is altered; a read error may explain this. V usage is TRBV19 and J usage is TRBJ1-5; D is undetermined. CDR1 and CDR2 from the germline V gene are LNHDA and SQIVND (reference sequence). This CDR3 spans 15 amino acids. The CDR3 loop reads CVSSINSNSNQPPHF. CDR3 DNA: TGTGTCAGTAGTATTAACTCGAATAGCAATCAGCCCCCGCATTTT. Based on the CDR3 plus reference TRBV19 and TRBJ1-5, the full variable domain is DGGITQSPKYLFRKEGQNVTLSCEQNLNHDAMYWYRQDPGQGLRLIYYSQIVNDFQKGDIAEGYSVSREKKESFPLTVTSAQKNPTAFYLCVSSINSNSNQPPHFGDGTRLSIL.

This clonotype has more than one count but fewer than ten. A much more abundant neighbour one base away suggests this may be a read error. The chain joins TRBV20-1 to TRBJ1-1; D ambiguous. The CDR3 spans 14 residues. Per germline, CDR1 DFQATT and CDR2 SNEGSKA (reference sequence). Trimming stripped 2 bases from V and 6 bases from J, with 16 bases between. CDR3 amino acids: CSARLTGLMSEAFF. The CDR3 region has the DNA TGCAGTGCTAGACTCACGGGCCTGATGTCTGAAGCTTTCTTT.

The J gene is TRBJ2-3, the V gene TRBV20-1; TRBD2 matches 10 bases. Germline CDR1 is DFQATT and CDR2 is SNEGSKA (reference sequence). V was pared by 5 bases and J by 0 bases, with 17 bases of the junction left unmatched. The CDR3 covers 19 residues. For the CDR3, the DNA is TGCAGTGCTGGTAAAGCTAGCGGGAGCTCTCTCTCTAGCACAGATACGCAGTATTTT. Translating it yields CSAGKASGSSLSSTDTQYF.